The TCR beta chain described here comes from a study of shared clonotypes between healthy human individuals. Trimming left V 0 bases short and J 15 bases short, with 24 bases between. Germline-derived CDR1 and CDR2 are WNHNN and SYGVQD (reference sequence). The CDR3 extends over 16 amino acids. Study-level points and caveats: Generally, naive subsets (rather than memory subsets) showed larger estimated richness. Sharing across four donors was highest in naive CD4 (roughly 5%) and lowest in memory CD8 (approximately 0.4%).

This clone turned up a few times. Antigen specificity is unknown. Naive CD8 cells comprised CD45RO-negative, CCR7-positively selected cells, excluding terminally differentiated effector memory CD45RA+ cells. Clones were read by immunoSEQ multiplex PCR, and TCRdb kept only the in-frame ones, dropping some. The table lists about 2 million clones, about 95% of them singletons. The sequence derives from a young man in good health. The chain links TRBV10-1 to TRBJ1-5, with a weak D call TRBD1 (5 bases). The sample consisted of naive CD8+ T cells sorted from blood. The CDR3 sequence is CASSESRCGGLDKRHF. In DNA, the CDR3 is TGCGCCAGCAGTGAGTCGCGGTGTGGAGGGTTGGACAAAAGGCATTTT.